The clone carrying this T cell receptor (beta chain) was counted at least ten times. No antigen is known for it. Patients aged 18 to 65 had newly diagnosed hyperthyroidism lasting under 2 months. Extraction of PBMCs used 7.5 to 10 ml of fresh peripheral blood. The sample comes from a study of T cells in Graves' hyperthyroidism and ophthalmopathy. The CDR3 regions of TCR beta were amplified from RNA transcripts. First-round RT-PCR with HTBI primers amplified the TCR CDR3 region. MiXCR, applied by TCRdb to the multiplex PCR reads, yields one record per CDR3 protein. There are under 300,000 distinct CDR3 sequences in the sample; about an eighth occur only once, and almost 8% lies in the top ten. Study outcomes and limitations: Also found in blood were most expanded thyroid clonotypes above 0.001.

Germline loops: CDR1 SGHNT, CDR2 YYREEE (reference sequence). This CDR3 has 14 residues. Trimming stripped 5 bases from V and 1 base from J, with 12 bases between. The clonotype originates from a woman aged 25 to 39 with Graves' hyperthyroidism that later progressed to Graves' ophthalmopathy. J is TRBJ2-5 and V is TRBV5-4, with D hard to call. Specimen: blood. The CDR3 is CASSFVGSQETQYF. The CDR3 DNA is TGTGCCAGCAGTTTTGTGGGCAGCCAAGAGACCCAGTACTTC.